Here is one T cell receptor beta chain with its context. Combining a sample-barcoded 5' primer with a J-beta primer mix, a second PCR ran for 7 to 11 cycles. Each cDNA molecule was tagged by a template-switch adaptor with 12 random nucleotides. Each CDR3 protein is one row after TCRdb ran MiXCR on the 5' RACE reads. The table has some 670,000 distinct CDR3 sequences, under 65% seen once. The sample belongs to a study of blood T cells in healthy people across ages. Each donor's blood draw was approximately 10 milliliters of peripheral blood. The germline V gene encodes CDR1 SNHLY and CDR2 FYNNEI. Trimming took 7 bases from V and 0 from J, leaving 10 bases between them. The CDR3 length is 13 residues.

The chain joins TRBV2 to TRBJ2-7; D gene uncertain. The sequence derives from a woman older than 75 in good health. The specimen was blood. CDR3 amino acids: CASTAPSSYEQYF. The CDR3 DNA reads TGTGCCAGCACAGCACCCAGCTCCTACGAGCAGTACTTC.